The clone carrying this TCR beta chain occurred once. Authors' data handling: Amplification from reference gene primers served as the basis for estimated nucleated cell counts. Some clones are missing from TCRdb's copy, which holds only in-frame ones; the method was immunoSEQ multiplex PCR. That table furnishes V, J and clone size, whereas the DNA furnished D and trimming. The sample contains around 150,000 clones, 87% of which appear only once. The CDR3 extends over 16 amino acids. The trim removed 4 bases at V and 5 bases at J, leaving 9 bases unmatched. The germline CDR1 and CDR2 sequences are SGHTA and FQGNSA. This entry comes from a study of blood T cell repertoires in COVID-19.

Sequencing was done on a sample of peripheral blood. The chain employs TRBV7-2 and TRBJ1-4, with 8 bases identical to TRBD1. The origin of this receptor is a man between 50 and 59 years old with active COVID-19. CDR3 sequence (DNA): TGTGCCAGCAGCTCACGTACAGGGGGGGTCAATGAAAAACTGTTTTTT. Translation: CASSSRTGGVNEKLFF.